The next 2 T cell receptor beta chains were all read from a single sample in a study of blood T cell repertoires in COVID-19 (dated by TCRdb to about 2020). Receptors were amplified or captured by the immunoSEQ multiplex PCR assay. TCRdb carries this immuneACCESS record with in-frame sequences only. Its versions omit some clonotypes, under half of them owing to an unresolved V gene in the studies checked, with the rest unexplained. This sample comprises around 340,000 clones, 65% to 90% of them detected only once. The biggest ten clones account for roughly 4.2% of the sample. Sequencing input: PBMCs or T cells enriched from blood (not recorded which). These receptors were taken from a woman between 40 and 55 years old with acute COVID-19.

The chain uses TRBV7-9 and TRBJ1-1; no firm D call. V dropped 3 bases and J dropped 0 bases, with 5 bases sitting between them. The CDR3 extends over 13 amino acids. Germline assignment: CDR1 SEHNR and CDR2 FQNEAQ (reference sequence). The CDR3 DNA is TGTGCCAGCAGCTTTTTTATGAACACTGAAGCTTTCTTT. Its translation is CASSFFMNTEAFF.

This chain joins TRBV19 and TRBJ2-6, with D maybe TRBD1 (6 bases). The germline V gene has CDR1 LNHDA and CDR2 SQIVND (reference sequence). The CDR3 runs 18 residues. V lost 6 bases to trimming and J lost 0 bases, with 18 bases between them. CDR3: CASSTGQRLPSGANVLTF. As DNA, the CDR3 is TGTGCCAGTAGCACAGGACAGAGGTTACCCTCTGGGGCCAACGTCCTGACTTTC. Full variable domain (rest looked up from reference TRBV19 and TRBJ2-6): DGGITQSPKYLFRKEGQNVTLSCEQNLNHDAMYWYRQDPGQGLRLIYYSQIVNDFQKGDIAEGYSVSREKKESFPLTVTSAQKNPTAFYLCASSTGQRLPSGANVLTFGAGSRLTVL.